This T cell receptor beta chain appears in the sequencing data of a study of T cell repertoires in cytomegalovirus infection (dated by TCRdb to between 2017 and 2020). Regarding the study in general: Peptide stimulations targeted recently identified HLA-C-restricted CMV epitopes, whose presentation resists viral immunomodulation, together with well-studied HLA-B-restricted epitopes. Donor HLA type was relevant to the analysis, because carriage of CMV infection together with the matching HLA type was indicated by public TCR beta signatures. The study at large found these results: The ex vivo response was dominated by HLA-C-restricted CMV-specific TCR beta clonotypes, and the single most frequent clonotype in two of eight donors was supplied by these HLA-C-restricted clonotypes. In both this cohort and an independent approximately 400-donor cohort, the cumulative frequency of public TCR beta family members distinguished carriers of CMV infection plus the relevant HLA type.

From its cysteine to its phenylalanine, the CDR3 spans 16 amino acids. The DNA shown is the 48-base CDR3, in frame from base 1. The CDR1 and CDR2 encoded by the germline V gene are MGHRA and YSYEKL. V has 4 bases trimmed and J has 3 bases trimmed; junction bases matching no gene number 7. This specimen's treatment or condition label, per the study, means: in vitro stimulation with specific CMV peptide epitopes to enrich CMV-specific T cells. This clonotype has just a few counts. Its binding antigen is unknown. Per-base quality was not reported, and no clone a single base away is much larger than it. Reads for this sample came from an Illumina HiSeq 1500. The raw public reads went through TCRdb reprocessing: fastp at Q25, MiXCR clone calling, in-frame beta chains kept. Rows are combined by CDR3 protein, so each entry shows the most common genes and DNA. A total of about 830,000 distinct CDR3 sequences appear in this sample, over 25% of them only once. Roughly an eighth of the sample comes from the top ten.

The sample in question was cultured CD8+ T cells from PBMCs, obtained from culture after CMV antigen stimulation. The TCR comes from a human donor in good health (CMV status not recorded). Some clones in this sample may be carry-over from other donors' samples. Recombination linked TRBV4-1 to TRBJ2-5, with 11 bases matching TRBD2. The CDR3 reads as follows: CASSPRLAGPEETQYF. The DNA sequence follows: TGCGCCAGCAGCCCGAGACTAGCGGGACCCGAAGAGACCCAGTACTTC.